This record looks at one TCR beta chain sequence and its context. Clones were sequenced by immunoSEQ multiplex PCR, and TCRdb holds only the in-frame ones, with some missing. The repertoire includes 50,000 or so clones, around 86% of them detected once, and 2% to 3% sits in the top ten. Time point given: baseline, week 1 (first vaccination visit). The treatment was: pre-vaccination baseline after standard-of-care therapy. The data are from a study of a mutant IDH1 vaccine in newly diagnosed glioma. The CDR3 extends over 15 amino acids. Germline-derived CDR1 and CDR2 are MRHNA and SNTAGT. V lost 5 bases to trimming and J lost 2 bases, with 13 bases between them.

The TCR sequence derives from a middle-aged man with glioma. This material consisted of PBMCs, taken from a glioma patient treated with radiotherapy, temozolomide or both. The chain joins TRBV6-4 to TRBJ2-1; possibly TRBD2 for D (6 bases). The CDR3 here is CASSFKTSAYNEQFF. As DNA, the CDR3 is TGTGCCAGCAGTTTTAAGACTAGTGCCTACAATGAGCAGTTCTTC.